A single sample is the source of the 5 T cell receptor beta chains below, sequenced in a study of cytomegalovirus exposure and HLA in healthy donors. PCR amplification relied on 60 Vbeta primers (plus 13 Jbeta primers). Sequenced by immunoSEQ multiplex PCR; TCRdb stores in-frame clones only, minus some. The repertoire holds approximately 110,000 clones, 80% seen once, with approximately 0.22% in the top ten. Specimen: PBMCs. The receptors were sampled from a man in his fifties in good health and CMV-seronegative.

The chain links TRBV29-1 to TRBJ1-2; no definite D call. In germline, CDR1 is SQVTM, CDR2 ANQGSEA. Trimming left V 7 bases short and J 1 base short, with 19 bases between. The CDR3 is 15 amino acids. CDR3 sequence: CSAGPSGTDNYGYTF. The DNA of the CDR3 is TGCAGCGCCGGCCCTTCAGGCACCGATAACTATGGCTACACCTTC.

This clone occurred once. The V call is TRBV2, the J call TRBJ2-1; the D gene is possibly TRBD2 (5 bases). Trimming pared 6 bases from V and 2 bases from J, leaving 14 bases between. CDR3 length: 15 residues. Germline-derived CDR1 and CDR2 are SNHLY and FYNNEI. CDR3: CASRPWRSPYNEQFF. The DNA of the CDR3 is TGTGCCAGCAGGCCTTGGAGGAGCCCCTACAATGAGCAGTTCTTC.

The gene calls are TRBV2 and TRBJ2-2; TRBD2 might be the D (5 bases). The CDR3 is 13 residues long. V shed 6 bases and J shed 5 bases, with 10 bases lying between them. CDR1 is SNHLY and CDR2 is FYNNEI in the germline V gene. The CDR3 reads CASSRPGTGELFF. The CDR3 DNA is TGTGCCAGCAGCCGCCCGGGGACCGGGGAGCTGTTTTTT.

The chain links TRBV30 to TRBJ1-6; the match to TRBD1 covers 7 bases. Trimming removed 3 bases from V and 9 bases from J; junction bases left unmatched: 8. The CDR3 is 14 amino acids. Germline CDR1 GTSNPN, CDR2 SVGIG (reference sequence). The CDR3 bases are TGTGCCTGGAGGGGCGACAGGGCTCGTTCACCCCTCCACTTT. It translates to CAWRGDRARSPLHF.

The chain employs TRBV10-2 and TRBJ2-1; 7 bases map to TRBD2. CDR1 WSHSY and CDR2 SAAADI come from the germline V gene. The length of the CDR3 is 15 residues. Trimming at V came to 10 bases and at J to 1 base, leaving 10 bases not matched to a gene. CDR3 protein: CATREQAGSYNEQFF. The CDR3 DNA is TGCGCCACCAGAGAACAAGCGGGATCCTACAATGAGCAGTTCTTC.